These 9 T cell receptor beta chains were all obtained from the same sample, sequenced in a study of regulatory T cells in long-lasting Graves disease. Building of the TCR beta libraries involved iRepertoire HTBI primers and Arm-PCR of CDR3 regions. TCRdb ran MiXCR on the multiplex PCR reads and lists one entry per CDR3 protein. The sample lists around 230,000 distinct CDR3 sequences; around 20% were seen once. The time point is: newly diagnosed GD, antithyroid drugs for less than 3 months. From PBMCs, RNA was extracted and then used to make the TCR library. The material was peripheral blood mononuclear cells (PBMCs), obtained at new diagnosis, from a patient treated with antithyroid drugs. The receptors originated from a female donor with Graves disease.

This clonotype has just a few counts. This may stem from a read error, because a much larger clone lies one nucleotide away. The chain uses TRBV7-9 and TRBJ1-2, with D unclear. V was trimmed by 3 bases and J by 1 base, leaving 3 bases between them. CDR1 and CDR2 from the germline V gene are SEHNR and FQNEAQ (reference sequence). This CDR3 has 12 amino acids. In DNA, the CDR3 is TGTGCCAGCAGCTTTGGTAACTATGGCTACACCTTC. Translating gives CASSFGNYGYTF. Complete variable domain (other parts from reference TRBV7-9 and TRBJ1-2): DTGVSQNPRHKITKRGQNVTFRCDPISEHNRLYWYRQTLGQGPEFLTYFQNEAQLEKSRLLSDRFSAERPKGSFSTLEIQRTEQGDSAMYLCASSFGNYGYTFGSGTRLTVV.

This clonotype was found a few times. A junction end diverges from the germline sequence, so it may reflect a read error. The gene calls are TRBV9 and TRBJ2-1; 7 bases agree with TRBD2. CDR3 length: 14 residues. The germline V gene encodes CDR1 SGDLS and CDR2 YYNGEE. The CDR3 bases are TGTGCCAGCAGCTCCCCCCCGGGGGGTACTGAGCAGTGCTTC. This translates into CASSSPPGGTEQCF.

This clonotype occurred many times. Here the CDR3 DNA reads TGCAGTGCGTTAACAGGGGGAGAGACCCAGTACTTC. Its protein is CSALTGGETQYF. The V gene is TRBV20-1, the J gene TRBJ2-5; 8 nucleotides match TRBD1. V dropped 6 bases and J dropped 4; count of bases not matched to a gene: 4. Germline-derived CDR1 and CDR2 are DFQATT and SNEGSKA (reference sequence). The CDR3 has 12 amino acids.

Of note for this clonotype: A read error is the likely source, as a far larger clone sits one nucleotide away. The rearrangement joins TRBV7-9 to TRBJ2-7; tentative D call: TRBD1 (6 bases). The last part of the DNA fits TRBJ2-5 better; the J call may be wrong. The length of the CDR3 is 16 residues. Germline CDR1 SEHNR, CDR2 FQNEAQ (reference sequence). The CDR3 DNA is TGTGCCAGCAGCCCGGGTGGACAGCTGATACAAGGGACCCAGTACTTC. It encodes CASSPGGQLIQGTQYF.

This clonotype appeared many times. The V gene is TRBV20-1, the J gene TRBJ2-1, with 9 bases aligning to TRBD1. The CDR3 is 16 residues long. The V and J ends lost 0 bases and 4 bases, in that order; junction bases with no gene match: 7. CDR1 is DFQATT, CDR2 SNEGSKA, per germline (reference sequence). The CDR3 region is CSARDLLGTGYNEQFF. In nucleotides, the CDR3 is TGCAGTGCTAGAGATCTCCTCGGGACAGGGTACAATGAGCAGTTCTTC.

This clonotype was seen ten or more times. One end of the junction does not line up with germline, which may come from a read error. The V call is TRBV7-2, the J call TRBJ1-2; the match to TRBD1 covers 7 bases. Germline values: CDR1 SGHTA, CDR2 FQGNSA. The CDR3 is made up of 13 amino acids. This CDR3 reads CASNLGGRSASAF. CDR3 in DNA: TGTGCCAGCAACTTAGGGGGCAGGAGCGCTAGCGCCTTC.

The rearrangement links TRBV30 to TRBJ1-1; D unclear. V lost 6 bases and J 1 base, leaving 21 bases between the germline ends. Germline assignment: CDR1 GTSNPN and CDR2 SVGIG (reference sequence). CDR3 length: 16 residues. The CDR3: CACFEFRLERNTEAFF. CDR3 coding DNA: TGTGCCTGTTTCGAATTTCGGCTGGAGCGGAACACTGAAGCTTTCTTT.

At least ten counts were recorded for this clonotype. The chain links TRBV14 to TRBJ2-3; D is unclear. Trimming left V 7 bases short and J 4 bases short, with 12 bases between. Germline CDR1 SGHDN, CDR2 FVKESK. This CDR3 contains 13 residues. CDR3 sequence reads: CASNRLGPDTQYF. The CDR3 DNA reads TGTGCCAGCAACCGGCTGGGCCCAGATACGCAGTATTTT.

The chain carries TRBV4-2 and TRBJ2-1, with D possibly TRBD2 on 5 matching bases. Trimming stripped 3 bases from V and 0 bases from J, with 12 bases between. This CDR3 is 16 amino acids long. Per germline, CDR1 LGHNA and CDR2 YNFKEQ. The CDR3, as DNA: TGTGCCAGCAGCCAGGAGGACTCGAGCTCCTACAATGAGCAGTTCTTC. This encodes CASSQEDSSSYNEQFF.